Below, one T cell receptor (beta chain) is given with its context. Antigen specificity is unknown. These data are taken from a study of Ad26.COV2.S vaccination and SARS-CoV-2 variants. Overall study context: Donor joined the COV1001 Ad26.COV2.S trial arm. Ad26.COV2.S, an intramuscular injection, was given once or twice 56 days apart.

The treatment is: 15 to 20 received Ad26.COV2.S at low or high dose, single or two shots; about five received placebo; per-sample allocation not given. Sample collection was performed on day 63 after the first vaccine or placebo injection. Looked up from germline, CDR1 is SGHRS and CDR2 is YFSETQ. The CDR3 spans 13 residues. The ends were cut back, 5 bases at V and 2 bases at J, with 7 bases in the middle. Notes on the study in general: People who got the vaccine had more spike-specific TCR breadth than people who got placebo. Assessments of TCR breadth and depth may have underestimated the total T cell responses.

The method was immunoSEQ multiplex PCR; TCRdb's version includes in-frame clones alone and lacks a portion of them. The table has 380,000 or so clones, around 89% seen once. This TCR came from a person between 18 and 60 years old who received the Ad26.COV2.S COVID-19 vaccine or a placebo. Sequenced material: peripheral blood, taken in a trial of Ad26.COV2.S vaccine versus placebo. The chain links TRBV5-1 to TRBJ2-2; D gene ambiguous. In DNA form, the CDR3 reads TGCGCCAGCAGGGAAACCAACACCGGGGAGCTGTTTTTT. Translation: CASRETNTGELFF. Full variable domain (missing parts from reference TRBV5-1 and TRBJ2-2): KAGVTQTPRYLIKTRGQQVTLSCSPISGHRSVSWYQQTPGQGLQFLFEYFSETQRNKGNFPGRFSGRQFSNSRSEMNVSTLELGDSALYLCASRETNTGELFFGEGSRLTVL.